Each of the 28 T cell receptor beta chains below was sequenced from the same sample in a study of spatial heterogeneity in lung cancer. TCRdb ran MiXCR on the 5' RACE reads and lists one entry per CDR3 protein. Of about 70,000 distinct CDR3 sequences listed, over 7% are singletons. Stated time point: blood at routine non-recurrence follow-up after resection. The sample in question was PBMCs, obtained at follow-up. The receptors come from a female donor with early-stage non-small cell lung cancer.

Written as DNA, the CDR3 is TGCAGTGCTAGTCAGCTAGCGGCCACAGATACGCAGTATTTT. As protein: CSASQLAATDTQYF. The V and J genes are TRBV20-1 and TRBJ2-3; TRBD2 agrees at 7 bases. This CDR3 comprises 14 residues. J was trimmed by 2 bases and V by 3 bases; bases with no gene match: 5. In germline, CDR1 is DFQATT, CDR2 SNEGSKA (reference sequence).

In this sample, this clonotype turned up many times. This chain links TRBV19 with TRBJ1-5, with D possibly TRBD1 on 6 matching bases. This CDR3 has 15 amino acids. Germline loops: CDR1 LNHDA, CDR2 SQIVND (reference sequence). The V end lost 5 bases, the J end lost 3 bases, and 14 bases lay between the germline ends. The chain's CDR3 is CASSASRGYNQPQHF. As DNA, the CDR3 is TGTGCCAGTAGTGCTTCCAGGGGTTACAATCAGCCCCAGCATTTT. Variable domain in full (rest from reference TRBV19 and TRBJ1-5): DGGITQSPKYLFRKEGQNVTLSCEQNLNHDAMYWYRQDPGQGLRLIYYSQIVNDFQKGDIAEGYSVSREKKESFPLTVTSAQKNPTAFYLCASSASRGYNQPQHFGDGTRLSIL.

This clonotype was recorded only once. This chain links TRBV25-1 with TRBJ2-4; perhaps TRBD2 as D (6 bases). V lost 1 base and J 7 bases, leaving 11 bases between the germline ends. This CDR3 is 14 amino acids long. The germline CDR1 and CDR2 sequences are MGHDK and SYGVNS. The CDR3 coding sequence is TGTGCCAGCAGTGAATTGGGGGGAGGTAACATTCAGTACTTC. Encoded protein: CASSELGGGNIQYF.

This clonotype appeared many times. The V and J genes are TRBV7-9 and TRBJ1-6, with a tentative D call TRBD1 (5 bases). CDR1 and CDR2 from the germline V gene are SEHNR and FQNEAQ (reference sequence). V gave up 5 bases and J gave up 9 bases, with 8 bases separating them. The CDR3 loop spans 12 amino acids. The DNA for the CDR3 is TGTGCCAGCAGCATTCAGGGTTCACCCCTCCACTTT. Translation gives CASSIQGSPLHF. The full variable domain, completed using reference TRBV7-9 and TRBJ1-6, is DTGVSQNPRHKITKRGQNVTFRCDPISEHNRLYWYRQTLGQGPEFLTYFQNEAQLEKSRLLSDRFSAERPKGSFSTLEIQRTEQGDSAMYLCASSIQGSPLHFGNGTRLTVT.

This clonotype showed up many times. CDR3 coding DNA: TGTGCCAGCAGCTTAAGCGATCACCAAGAGACCCAGTACTTC. Translating gives CASSLSDHQETQYF. V is TRBV7-3 and J is TRBJ2-5; D is unclear. V lost 1 base and J 0 bases, leaving 6 bases between the germline ends. This CDR3 spans 14 amino acids. Looked up from germline, CDR1 is SGHTA and CDR2 is FQGTGA.

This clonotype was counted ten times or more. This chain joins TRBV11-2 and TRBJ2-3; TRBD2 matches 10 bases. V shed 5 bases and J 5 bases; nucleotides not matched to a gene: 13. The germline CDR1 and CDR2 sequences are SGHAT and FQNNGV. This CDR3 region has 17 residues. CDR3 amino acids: CASSREAGGGLGDTQYF. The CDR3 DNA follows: TGTGCCAGCAGCCGAGAAGCGGGAGGGGGTTTGGGAGATACGCAGTATTTT.

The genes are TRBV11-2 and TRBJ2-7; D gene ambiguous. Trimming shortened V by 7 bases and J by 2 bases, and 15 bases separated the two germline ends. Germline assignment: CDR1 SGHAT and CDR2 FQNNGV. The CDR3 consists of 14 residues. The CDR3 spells CASTISLRTYEQYF. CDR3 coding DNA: TGTGCCAGCACGATCAGCCTGAGGACCTACGAGCAGTACTTC.

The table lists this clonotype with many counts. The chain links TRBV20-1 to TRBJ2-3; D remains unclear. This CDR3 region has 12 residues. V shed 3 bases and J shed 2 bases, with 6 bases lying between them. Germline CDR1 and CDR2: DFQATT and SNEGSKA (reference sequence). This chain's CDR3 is CSASLLTDTQYF. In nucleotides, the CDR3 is TGCAGTGCTAGCTTGCTCACAGATACGCAGTATTTT.

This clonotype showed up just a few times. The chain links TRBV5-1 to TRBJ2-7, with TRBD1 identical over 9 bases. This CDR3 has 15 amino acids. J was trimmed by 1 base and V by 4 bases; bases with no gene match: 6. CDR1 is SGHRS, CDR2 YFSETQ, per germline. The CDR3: CASSPQGARSYEQYF. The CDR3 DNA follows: TGCGCCAGCAGCCCACAGGGGGCAAGATCCTACGAGCAGTACTTC.

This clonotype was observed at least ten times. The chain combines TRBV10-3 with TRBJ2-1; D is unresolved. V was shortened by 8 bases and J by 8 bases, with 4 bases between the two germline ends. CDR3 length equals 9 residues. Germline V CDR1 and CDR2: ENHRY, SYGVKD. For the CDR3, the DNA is TGTGCCATCGGAGATGAGCAGTTCTTC. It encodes CAIGDEQFF.

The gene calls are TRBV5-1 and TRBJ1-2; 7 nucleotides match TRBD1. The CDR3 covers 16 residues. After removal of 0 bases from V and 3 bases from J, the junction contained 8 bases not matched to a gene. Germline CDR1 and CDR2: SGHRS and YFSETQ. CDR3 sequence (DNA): TGCGCCAGCAGCTTGGGGCCCCAGGGGGTCGACTATGGCTACACCTTC. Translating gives CASSLGPQGVDYGYTF.

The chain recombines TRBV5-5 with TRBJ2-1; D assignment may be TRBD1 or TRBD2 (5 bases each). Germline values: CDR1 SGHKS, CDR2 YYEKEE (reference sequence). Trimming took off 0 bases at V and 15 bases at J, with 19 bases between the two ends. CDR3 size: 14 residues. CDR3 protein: CASSLDAGLITGFF. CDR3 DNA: TGTGCCAGCAGCTTGGATGCTGGACTCATTACAGGGTTCTTC.

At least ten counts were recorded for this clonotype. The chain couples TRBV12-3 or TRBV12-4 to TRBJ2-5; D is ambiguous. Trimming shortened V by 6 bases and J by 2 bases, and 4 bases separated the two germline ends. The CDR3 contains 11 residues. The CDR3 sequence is CASSAQETQYF. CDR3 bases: TGTGCCAGCAGCGCGCAAGAGACCCAGTACTTC.

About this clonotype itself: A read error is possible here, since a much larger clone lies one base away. The CDR3 DNA sequence: TGTGCCACCAGTGACTCCGGGACTAGCTTATATAGCATAGATACGCAGTATTTT. Translated: CATSDSGTSLYSIDTQYF. The genes are TRBV24-1 and TRBJ2-3, with TRBD2 identical over 9 bases. Germline V gene sequence: CDR1 KGHDR, CDR2 SFDVKD. The CDR3 is 18 residues long.

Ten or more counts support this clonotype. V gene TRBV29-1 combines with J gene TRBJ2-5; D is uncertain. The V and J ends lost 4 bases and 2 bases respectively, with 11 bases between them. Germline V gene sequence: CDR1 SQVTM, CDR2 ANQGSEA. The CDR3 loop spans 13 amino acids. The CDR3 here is CSVGVGQQETQYF. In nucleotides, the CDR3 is TGCAGCGTTGGAGTCGGGCAGCAAGAGACCCAGTACTTC.

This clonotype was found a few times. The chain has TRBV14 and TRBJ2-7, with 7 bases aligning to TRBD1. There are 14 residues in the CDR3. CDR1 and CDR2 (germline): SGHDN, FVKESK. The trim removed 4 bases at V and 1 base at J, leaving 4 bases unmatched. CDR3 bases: TGTGCCAGCAGCCCCGACAGGGCTTCCTACGAGCAGTACTTC. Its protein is CASSPDRASYEQYF. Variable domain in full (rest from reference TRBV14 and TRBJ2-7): EAGVTQFPSHSVIEKGQTVTLRCDPISGHDNLYWYRRVMGKEIKFLLHFVKESKQDESGMPNNRFLAERTGGTYSTLKVQPAELEDSGVYFCASSPDRASYEQYFGPGTRLTVT.

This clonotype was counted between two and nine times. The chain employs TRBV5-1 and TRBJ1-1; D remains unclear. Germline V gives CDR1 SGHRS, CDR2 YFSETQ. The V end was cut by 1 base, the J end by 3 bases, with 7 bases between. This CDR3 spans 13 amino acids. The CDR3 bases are TGCGCCAGCAGCTTGAGGGTCGACACTGAAGCTTTCTTT. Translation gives CASSLRVDTEAFF.

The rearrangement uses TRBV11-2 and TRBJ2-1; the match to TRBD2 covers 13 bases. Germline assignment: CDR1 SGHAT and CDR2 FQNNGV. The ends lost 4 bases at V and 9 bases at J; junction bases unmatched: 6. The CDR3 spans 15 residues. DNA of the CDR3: TGTGCCAGCAGCTCGCTACTAGCGGGAGGGGGTGAGCAGTTCTTC. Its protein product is CASSSLLAGGGEQFF. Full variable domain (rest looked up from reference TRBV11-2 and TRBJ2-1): EAGVAQSPRYKIIEKRQSVAFWCNPISGHATLYWYQQILGQGPKLLIQFQNNGVVDDSQLPKDRFSAERLKGVDSTLKIQPAKLEDSAVYLCASSSLLAGGGEQFFGPGTRLTVL.

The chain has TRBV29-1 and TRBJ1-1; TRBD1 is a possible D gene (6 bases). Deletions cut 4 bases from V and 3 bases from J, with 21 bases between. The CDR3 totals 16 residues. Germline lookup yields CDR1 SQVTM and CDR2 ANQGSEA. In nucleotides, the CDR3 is TGCAGCGTTGGGGGGCAGGGGCTGGGATGGGACACTGAAGCTTTCTTT. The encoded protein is CSVGGQGLGWDTEAFF.

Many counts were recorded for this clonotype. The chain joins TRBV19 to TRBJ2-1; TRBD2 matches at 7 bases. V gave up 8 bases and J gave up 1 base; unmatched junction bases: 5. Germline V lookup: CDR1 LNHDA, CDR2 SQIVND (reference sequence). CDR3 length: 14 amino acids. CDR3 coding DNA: TGTGCCAGTCAGAGACTAGCTTCCTACAATGAGCAGTTCTTC. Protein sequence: CASQRLASYNEQFF.

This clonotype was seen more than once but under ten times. Here the CDR3 DNA reads TGTGCCAGCAGCTTATGGACGGGACAGGGGCGGAATGAGCAGTTCTTC. Protein sequence: CASSLWTGQGRNEQFF. The chain uses TRBV11-1 and TRBJ2-1; TRBD1 matches 10 bases. The CDR3 runs 16 residues. Germline V gene sequence: CDR1 SGHAT, CDR2 FQDESV (reference sequence). The junction had 8 bases not matched to a gene; V was cut back by 2 bases and J by 7 bases.

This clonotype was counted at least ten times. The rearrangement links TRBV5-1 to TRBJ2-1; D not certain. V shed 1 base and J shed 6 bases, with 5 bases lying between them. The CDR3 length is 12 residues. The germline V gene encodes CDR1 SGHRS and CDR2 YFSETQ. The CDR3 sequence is CASSLNGNEQFF. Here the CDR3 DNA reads TGCGCCAGCAGCTTGAACGGCAATGAGCAGTTCTTC.

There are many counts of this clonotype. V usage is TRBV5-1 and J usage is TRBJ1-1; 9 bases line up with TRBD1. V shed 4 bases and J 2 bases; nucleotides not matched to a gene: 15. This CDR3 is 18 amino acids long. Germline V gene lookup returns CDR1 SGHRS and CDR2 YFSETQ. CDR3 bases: TGCGCCAGCAGCCAACTTCCGGGACAGGGCGGACTAAACACTGAAGCTTTCTTT. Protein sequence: CASSQLPGQGGLNTEAFF.

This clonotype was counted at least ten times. The CDR3 bases are TGTGCCAGCACAATGACTACAGTAATCAATGAGCAGTTCTTC. This codes for CASTMTTVINEQFF. J is TRBJ2-1 and V is TRBV12-3 or TRBV12-4, with D possibly TRBD2 on 5 matching bases. Trimming cost V 7 bases and J 6 bases, with 16 bases left between them. The CDR3 is made up of 14 amino acids.

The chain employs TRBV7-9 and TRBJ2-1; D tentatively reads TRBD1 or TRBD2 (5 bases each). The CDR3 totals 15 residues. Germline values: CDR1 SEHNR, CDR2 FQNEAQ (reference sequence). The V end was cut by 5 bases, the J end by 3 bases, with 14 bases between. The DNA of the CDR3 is TGTGCCAGCAGCCTAACGGGTGGGGGCTACAATGAGCAGTTCTTC. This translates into CASSLTGGGYNEQFF.

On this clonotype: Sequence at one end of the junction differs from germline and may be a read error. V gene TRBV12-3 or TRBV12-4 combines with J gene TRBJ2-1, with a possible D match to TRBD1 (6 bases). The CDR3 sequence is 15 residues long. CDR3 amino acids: CASTLETNRELEQFF. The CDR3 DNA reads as TGTGCCAGCACTTTAGAGACGAACAGGGAGCTTGAGCAGTTCTTC.

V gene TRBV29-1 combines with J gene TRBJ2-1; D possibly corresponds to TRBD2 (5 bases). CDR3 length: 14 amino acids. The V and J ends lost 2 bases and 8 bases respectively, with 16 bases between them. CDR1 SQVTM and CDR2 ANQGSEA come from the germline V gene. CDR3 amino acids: CSVEPRLALDEQFF. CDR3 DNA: TGCAGCGTTGAACCCCGCCTAGCCCTCGATGAGCAGTTCTTC.

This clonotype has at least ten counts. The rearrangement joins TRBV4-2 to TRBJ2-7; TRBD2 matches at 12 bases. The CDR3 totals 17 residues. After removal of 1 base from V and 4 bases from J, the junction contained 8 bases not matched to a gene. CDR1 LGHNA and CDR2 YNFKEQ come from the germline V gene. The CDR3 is CASSQGSRTSGRYEQYF. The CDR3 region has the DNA TGTGCCAGCAGCCAAGGGTCACGTACTAGCGGGAGGTACGAGCAGTACTTC.